This T cell receptor (beta chain) was found in a study of molecular identifiers for immune sequencing clone quantification. This clonotype was seen more than once but under ten times. CDR3 length: 14 residues. CDR1 and CDR2 from the germline V gene are SGHRS and YFSETQ. V dropped 5 bases and J dropped 3; count of bases not matched to a gene: 6. Via MiXCR, TCRdb re-called the PCR reads, giving one row per CDR3 protein. In the table there are approximately 590,000 distinct CDR3 sequences, about 25% of which are singletons. The sample consisted of naive CD8+ T cells from blood, with Jurkat cell RNA spiked in. Noted subset: FACS-sorted CD8+CD4-CCR7+CD45RA+ naive T cells. V and J are TRBV5-1 and TRBJ1-2; 8 bases agree with TRBD1. The clonotype originates from a human donor in good health. Some libraries in this study had Jurkat cell RNA spiked in. CDR3 amino acids: CASSELTGDYGYTF. DNA for the CDR3: TGCGCCAGCAGTGAACTGACAGGGGACTATGGCTACACCTTC. The full variable domain, its missing parts supplied by reference TRBV5-1 and TRBJ1-2, is KAGVTQTPRYLIKTRGQQVTLSCSPISGHRSVSWYQQTPGQGLQFLFEYFSETQRNKGNFPGRFSGRQFSNSRSEMNVSTLELGDSALYLCASSELTGDYGYTFGSGTRLTVV.